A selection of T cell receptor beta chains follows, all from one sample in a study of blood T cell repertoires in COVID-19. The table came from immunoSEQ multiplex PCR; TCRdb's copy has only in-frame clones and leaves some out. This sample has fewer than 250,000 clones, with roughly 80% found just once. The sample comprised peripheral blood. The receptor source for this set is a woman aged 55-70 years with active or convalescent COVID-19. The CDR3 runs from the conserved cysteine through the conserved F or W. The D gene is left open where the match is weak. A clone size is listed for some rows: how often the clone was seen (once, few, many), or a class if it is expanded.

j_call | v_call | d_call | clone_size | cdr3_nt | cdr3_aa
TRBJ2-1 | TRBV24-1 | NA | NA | TGTGCCACCAGTGATCCTGACAGTCCAACATACAATGAGCAGTTCTTC | CATSDPDSPTYNEQFF
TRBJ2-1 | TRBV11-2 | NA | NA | TGTGCCAGCAGCTTAAGTCCTAATCCGTACAATGAGCAGTTCTTC | CASSLSPNPYNEQFF
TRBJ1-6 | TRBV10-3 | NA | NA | TGTGCCATCAGTGTTTTTACGGGGGGAAGTTCACCCCTCCACTTT | CAISVFTGGSSPLHF
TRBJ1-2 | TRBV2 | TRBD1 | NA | TGTGCCAGCAGTGAACAAACAGGGGACCTCTATGGCTACACCTTC | CASSEQTGDLYGYTF
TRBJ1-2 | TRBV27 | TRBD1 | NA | TGTGCCAGCAGTACCCGACAGGGGAATGGCTACACCTTC | CASSTRQGNGYTF
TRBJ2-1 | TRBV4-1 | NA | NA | TGCGCCAGCAGCCAAGACAACAATGAGCAGTTCTTC | CASSQDNNEQFF
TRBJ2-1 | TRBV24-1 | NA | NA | TGTGCCACCAGTGAGACTAGACTCAGGAATGAGCAGTTCTTC | CATSETRLRNEQFF
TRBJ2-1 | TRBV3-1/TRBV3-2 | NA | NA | TGTGCCAGCAGCCCGGCAGGGGAGGGTTACAATGAGCAGTTCTTC | CASSPAGEGYNEQFF
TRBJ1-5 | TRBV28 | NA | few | TGTGCCAGCAGTTTAAATGTGGGCTTAAGCAATCAGCCCCAGCATTTT | CASSLNVGLSNQPQHF
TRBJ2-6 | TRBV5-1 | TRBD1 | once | TGCGCCAGCAGCTGGACGGGACAGACACAATCTGGGGCCAACGTCCTGACTTTC | CASSWTGQTQSGANVLTF
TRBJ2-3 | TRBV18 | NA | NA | TGTGCCAGCTCACCTTGGGCAGATACTAGCACAGATACGCAGTATTTT | CASSPWADTSTDTQYF
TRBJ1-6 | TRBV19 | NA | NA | TGTGCCAGTAATGGAGACGGGTCGAGAAGCTCCTATAATTCACCCCTCCACTTT | CASNGDGSRSSYNSPLHF
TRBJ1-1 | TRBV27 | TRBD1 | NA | TGTGCCAGCAGTTTATTGTCGTGGACAGGGGGGATGAACACTGAAGCTTTCTTT | CASSLLSWTGGMNTEAFF
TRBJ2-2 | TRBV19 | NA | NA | TGTGCCAGTGGTAGGGGCACGAACACCGGGGAGCTGTTTTTT | CASGRGTNTGELFF
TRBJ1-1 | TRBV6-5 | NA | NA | TGTGCCAGCAGTTACTCGGAGGGGCGGGTCACTGAAGCTTTCTTT | CASSYSEGRVTEAFF
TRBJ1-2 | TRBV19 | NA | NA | TGTGCCAGTAGTATAGGTGGGGAGATGAACTATGGCTACACCTTC | CASSIGGEMNYGYTF
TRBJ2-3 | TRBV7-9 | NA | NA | TGTGCCAGCAGCCCTAGAGTCGGGTTCATGGGCACAGATACGCAGTATTTT | CASSPRVGFMGTDTQYF
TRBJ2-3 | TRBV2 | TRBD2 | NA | TGTGCCAGCAGCCGCGCGGGAGTCTCGAGGAGGGCAGATACGCAGTATTTT | CASSRAGVSRRADTQYF
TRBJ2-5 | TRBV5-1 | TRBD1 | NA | TGCGCCAGCAGACATGGACAGGCGGGCGAGGAGACCCAGTACTTC | CASRHGQAGEETQYF
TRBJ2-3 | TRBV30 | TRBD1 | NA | TGTGCCTGGAGTGCGGGACAGGGGGTAAAAGATACGCAGTATTTT | CAWSAGQGVKDTQYF
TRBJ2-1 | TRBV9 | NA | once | TGTGCCAGCAGCGACAGGTCTAGGGATGAGCAGTTCTTC | CASSDRSRDEQFF
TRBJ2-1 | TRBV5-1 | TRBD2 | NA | TGCGCCAGCAGCCCAGCGGGAGCAACCAATGAGCAGTTCTTC | CASSPAGATNEQFF
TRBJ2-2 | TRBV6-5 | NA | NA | TGTGCCAGCAGTTACTCGGTTACGGGCGGGGAGCTGTTTTTT | CASSYSVTGGELFF
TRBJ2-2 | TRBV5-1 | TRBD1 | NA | TGCGCCAGCAGCTTCCGGGACAGCGAGGGGACCGGGGAGCTGTTTTTT | CASSFRDSEGTGELFF
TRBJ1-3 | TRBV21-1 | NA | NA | TGTGCCAGCAGCAATGCGGGACCCCACTCTGGAAACACCATATATTTT | CASSNAGPHSGNTIYF
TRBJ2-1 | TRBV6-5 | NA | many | TGTGCCAGCAGTTACTCGGAGGTCGCCTACAATGAGCAGTTCTTC | CASSYSEVAYNEQFF
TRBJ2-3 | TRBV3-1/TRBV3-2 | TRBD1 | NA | TGTGCCAGCAGCCCAAGGACAGGGGGTCAAAGGGATACGCAGTATTTT | CASSPRTGGQRDTQYF
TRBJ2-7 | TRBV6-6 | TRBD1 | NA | TGTGCCAGCAGTGACCTCGGGACAGGGACCGAGCAGTACTTC | CASSDLGTGTEQYF
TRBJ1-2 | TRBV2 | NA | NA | TGTGCCAGCAGTGAACGCAGGGGCAACTATGGCTACACCTTC | CASSERRGNYGYTF
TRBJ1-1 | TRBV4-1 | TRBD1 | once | TGCGCCAGCAGCCTAGACGCAGGGGGCGAGACTGAAGCTTTCTTT | CASSLDAGGETEAFF